This T cell receptor beta chain is drawn from a study of cytomegalovirus exposure and HLA in healthy donors. Of note for this clone: What it binds is unknown.

Primers for the PCR totalled 60 Vbeta and 13 Jbeta. Assay used: immunoSEQ multiplex PCR; TCRdb lists only in-frame clones, some missing. The data contain about 210,000 clones, about four fifths of them seen just once; the ten biggest clones take up about 3%. Findings and caveats of the study: Upon later analysis, TCR association rates were observed to vary by HLA locus, being highest for DRB1 and lowest for HLA-C.

V was pared by 8 bases and J by 6 bases, with 11 bases of the junction left unmatched. Germline CDR1 reads SGHTA; CDR2 reads FQGNSA. This CDR3 has 14 amino acids. The V and J genes are TRBV7-2 and TRBJ2-7, with 9 bases fitting TRBD2. The specimen sequenced was PBMCs. The source is a man aged 30-40 years in good health and CMV-seronegative. The CDR3 loop is CASSGGGGAREQYF. In nucleotides, the CDR3 is TGTGCCAGCTCCGGGGGCGGGGGGGCTCGCGAGCAGTACTTC.